Following are 21 T cell receptor beta chains from one sample sequenced in a study of blood T cell repertoires in COVID-19. This table comes from immunoSEQ multiplex PCR, and its TCRdb copy is limited to in-frame clones, with some not included. This repertoire shows 250,000 to 300,000 clones, roughly 89% found once; its top ten account for about 4.2%. The sequenced material came from peripheral blood. These receptors all come from a middle-aged man with acute or convalescent COVID-19.

The chain has TRBV14 and TRBJ2-7; unclear D gene. Germline-derived CDR1 and CDR2 are SGHDN and FVKESK. The CDR3 covers 14 residues. Trimming removed 4 bases at V and 0 bases at J, with 10 bases between. The CDR3 loop is CASSPRPSSYEQYF. The DNA of the CDR3 is TGTGCCAGCAGCCCTCGCCCCAGCTCCTACGAGCAGTACTTC.

The chain combines TRBV3-1 (or the pseudogene TRBV3-2) with TRBJ2-3, with 9 bases identical to TRBD2. CDR3 length equals 14 residues. The ends lost 4 bases at V and 5 bases at J; junction bases unmatched: 4. Germline V gene sequence: CDR1 LGHDT, CDR2 YNNKEL (reference sequence). In DNA form, the CDR3 reads TGTGCCAGCAGCCTCAGCGGGGGGAAAGATACGCAGTATTTT. It encodes CASSLSGGKDTQYF.

The chain employs TRBV21-1 and TRBJ2-1; the DNA was not compared with TRBD1, the D call given in the table. TRBV21-1 is a listed pseudogene. CDR3 size: 15 residues. This CDR3 reads CASSMLGPGYNEQFF. CDR3 sequence (DNA): TGTGCCAGCAGCATGTTGGGGCCCGGGTACAATGAGCAGTTCTTC.

CDR3: CASSADRAQPQHF. DNA of the CDR3: TGTGCCAGCAGCGCAGACAGGGCCCAGCCCCAGCATTTT. J is TRBJ1-5 and V is TRBV7-2; 7 nucleotides line up with TRBD1. CDR1 and CDR2 (germline): SGHTA, FQGNSA. The length of the CDR3 is 13 residues. V shed 5 bases and J 7 bases; nucleotides not matched to a gene: 5.

The chain combines TRBV11-1 with TRBJ2-1, with 8 bases aligning to TRBD2. This CDR3 is 15 amino acids long. V shed 4 bases and J 0 bases; nucleotides not matched to a gene: 2. Germline V gene sequence: CDR1 SGHAT, CDR2 FQDESV (reference sequence). The CDR3 here is CASSSRGGSYNEQFF. The CDR3 DNA is TGTGCCAGCAGCTCTCGGGGGGGCTCCTACAATGAGCAGTTCTTC.

The V and J genes are TRBV6-4 and TRBJ1-1; tentatively, D is TRBD1 (6 bases). The ends were cut back, 6 bases at V and 2 bases at J, with 19 bases in the middle. The germline gives CDR1 MRHNA, CDR2 SNTAGT. This CDR3 has 16 amino acids. The CDR3 region is CASSAEGGVSNTEAFF. CDR3 bases: TGTGCCAGCAGCGCCGAAGGGGGGGTCTCAAACACTGAAGCTTTCTTT.

The chain links TRBV7-2 to TRBJ2-2; a possible D gene is TRBD1 (7 bases). The CDR3 runs to 14 residues. Per germline, CDR1 SGHTA and CDR2 FQGNSA. V was clipped by 4 bases and J by 8 bases, with 14 bases between them. The CDR3 region has the DNA TGTGCCAGCAGCTCTTACAGGGGAGGAGGGGAGCTGTTTTTT. This encodes CASSSYRGGGELFF.

This chain joins TRBV24-1 and TRBJ2-1, with D uncertain. V was trimmed by 3 bases and J by 5 bases, leaving 4 bases between them. Looked up from germline, CDR1 is KGHDR and CDR2 is SFDVKD. CDR3 length: 12 residues. CDR3 DNA: TGTGCCACCAGTGATCCCAACAATGAGCAGTTCTTC. Translation gives CATSDPNNEQFF.

V usage is TRBV30 and J usage is TRBJ2-3; 13 bases fit TRBD2. Germline V CDR1 and CDR2: GTSNPN, SVGIG (reference sequence). CDR3 length: 13 residues. Trimming removed 3 bases from V and 6 bases from J; junction bases left unmatched: 0. For the CDR3, the DNA is TGTGCCTGGAGGACTAGCGGGGGGGATACGCAGTATTTT. Translation gives CAWRTSGGDTQYF.

This chain connects TRBV27 to TRBJ2-1; 8 bases agree with TRBD1. The CDR3 sequence is 13 residues long. Germline V lookup: CDR1 MNHEY, CDR2 SMNVEV (reference sequence). V lost 8 bases, J lost 3 bases, and 3 bases stayed unmatched. The CDR3 reads CASLGQGYNEQFF. The CDR3 DNA reads TGTGCCAGCCTCGGACAGGGCTACAATGAGCAGTTCTTC.

The J gene is TRBJ1-5, the V gene TRBV5-3; no clear D gene. TRBV5-3 has ORF status, its function being uncertain. V was shortened by 4 bases and J by 7 bases, with 12 bases between the two germline ends. CDR3 length: 13 amino acids. The CDR3 here is CARSRPGRQPQHF. CDR3 bases: TGTGCCAGAAGCCGTCCCGGGAGGCAGCCCCAGCATTTT.

For this clone: Other DNA sequences in this specimen translate into the identical CDR3. The chain has TRBV3-1 (or the pseudogene TRBV3-2) and TRBJ1-1; D might be TRBD1 (6 bases). Germline CDR1 reads LGHDT; CDR2 reads YNNKEL (reference sequence). The CDR3 is 13 amino acids. V was cut by 2 bases and J by 4 bases, with 8 bases left in between. The CDR3 sequence is CASSQTQGTEAFF. CDR3 in DNA: TGTGCCAGCAGCCAAACACAGGGCACTGAAGCTTTCTTT.

The chain employs TRBV19 and TRBJ2-2; possibly TRBD1 for D (5 bases). The CDR3 runs to 14 residues. Germline V lookup: CDR1 LNHDA, CDR2 SQIVND (reference sequence). V was clipped by 4 bases and J by 7 bases, with 13 bases between them. The CDR3 nucleotides are TGTGCCAGTAGTAAGGGGTCTGGTCGCGGGGAGCTGTTTTTT. Translation gives CASSKGSGRGELFF.

The gene calls are TRBV5-1 and TRBJ2-2; a weak D match, TRBD2 (6 bases). The CDR3 covers 14 residues. Germline loops: CDR1 SGHRS, CDR2 YFSETQ. V lost 2 bases to trimming and J lost 7 bases, with 12 bases between them. CDR3 sequence: CASSFLGGGGELFF. CDR3 in DNA: TGCGCCAGCAGCTTCCTCGGGGGAGGCGGGGAGCTGTTTTTT.

The chain has TRBV2 and TRBJ1-5; 9 nucleotides match TRBD1. The CDR3 covers 17 residues. J lost 1 base, V lost 5 bases, and 9 bases had no gene match. The germline V gene encodes CDR1 SNHLY and CDR2 FYNNEI. The CDR3 loop is CASSSSDRGLSNQPQHF. The DNA for the CDR3 is TGTGCCAGCAGTAGTTCGGACAGGGGATTAAGCAATCAGCCCCAGCATTTT.

The chain employs TRBV30 and TRBJ1-1; D uncertain. V lost 4 bases and J lost 0, with 9 bases in between. Germline V gene sequence: CDR1 GTSNPN, CDR2 SVGIG (reference sequence). The CDR3 has 13 amino acids. The CDR3 region has the DNA TGTGCCTGGAAGGAGTCTATGAACACTGAAGCTTTCTTT. Translating it yields CAWKESMNTEAFF.

DNA for the CDR3: TGTGCCAGCCCGGACGGAGGTGGGCGGAGAGAAAAACTGTTTTTT. Its translation: CASPDGGGRREKLFF. The genes are TRBV6-5 and TRBJ1-4; D unclear. This CDR3 is 15 amino acids long. CDR1 and CDR2 from the germline V gene are MNHEY and SVGAGI. Trimming cost V 8 bases and J 8 bases, with 21 bases left between them.

This clone was detected a few times. The chain uses TRBV5-4 and TRBJ2-4, with D possibly TRBD1 on 5 matching bases. Per germline, CDR1 SGHNT and CDR2 YYREEE (reference sequence). Trimming removed 4 bases from V and 5 bases from J, with 13 bases in between. The CDR3 runs 14 residues. CDR3 sequence reads: CASSPAGMQNIQYF. DNA of the CDR3: TGTGCCAGCAGCCCCGCAGGGATGCAAAACATTCAGTACTTC.

This chain connects TRBV7-9 to TRBJ1-5, with D possibly TRBD1 on 5 matching bases. The CDR3 runs to 14 residues. Looked up from germline, CDR1 is SEHNR and CDR2 is FQNEAQ (reference sequence). V lost 3 bases, J lost 5 bases, and 11 bases lay in between. CDR3 protein: CASSFGAVHQPQHF. CDR3 nucleotides: TGTGCCAGCAGCTTTGGGGCAGTTCATCAGCCCCAGCATTTT.

V is TRBV5-4 and J is TRBJ1-3; D unclear. Germline CDR1 is SGHNT and CDR2 is YYREEE (reference sequence). The V end was cut by 4 bases, the J end by 0 bases, with 11 bases between. CDR3 length: 15 residues. In DNA form, the CDR3 reads TGTGCCAGCAGCCGTGGAGGCTTCTCTGGAAACACCATATATTTT. Translation: CASSRGGFSGNTIYF.

The gene calls are TRBV10-1 and TRBJ1-1; no clear D. The CDR3 covers 11 residues. Trimming stripped 11 bases from V and 8 bases from J, with 15 bases between. Germline V gives CDR1 WNHNN, CDR2 SYGVQD (reference sequence). The CDR3 sequence: CACEPSGEAFF. CDR3 coding DNA: TGCGCCTGCGAGCCTTCGGGGGAAGCTTTCTTT.